What follows is one T cell receptor beta chain and its context. The sample comes from a study of blood T cell repertoires in COVID-19. Study as a whole: The analysed material was cDNA or gDNA that came from T cells, B-cell-depleted T cells, or PBMCs.

J lost 7 bases, V lost 4 bases, and 7 bases had no gene match. Germline CDR1 reads ENHRY; CDR2 reads SYGVKD. The CDR3 spans 15 residues. The protocol was immunoSEQ multiplex PCR, while the TCRdb copy is restricted to in-frame clones and leaves out a portion. The table records roughly 200,000 clones, 70% to 90% of them present only once. The material sequenced was peripheral blood. The chain links TRBV10-3 to TRBJ1-4; 9 nucleotides match TRBD1. This clonotype was sampled from a man aged 55 to 70 with acute or convalescent COVID-19. CDR3: CAISGNGTGSEKLFF. CDR3 DNA sequence: TGTGCCATCAGTGGAAACGGGACAGGGAGTGAAAAACTGTTTTTT.